These 9 T cell receptor beta chains came from one sample sequenced in a study of cytomegalovirus exposure and HLA in healthy donors. TCRdb's table, derived via immunoSEQ multiplex PCR, lists solely in-frame clones and lacks some. Here the sample spans 190,000 or so clones, roughly four fifths being singletons. Sequenced input: PBMCs. The source of these receptors is a woman aged 18-35 years in good health and CMV-seropositive.

V gene TRBV7-2 combines with J gene TRBJ2-1, with a tentative D call TRBD2 (5 bases). Between the trimmed V and J ends, which lost 1 base and 6 bases, there was a span of 16 bases. CDR3 length: 16 residues. The germline V gene encodes CDR1 SGHTA and CDR2 FQGNSA. The CDR3 bases are TGTGCCAGCAGCTTAGTTACGGGGTCTACGTTCAATGAGCAGTTCTTC. Residues: CASSLVTGSTFNEQFF.

The chain is built from TRBV21-1 and TRBJ2-5; TRBD2, the table's D call, lacks a check against the DNA. TRBV21-1 is assigned pseudogene status. This CDR3 has 15 residues. The CDR3 is CASSKEEESDETQYF. CDR3 sequence (DNA): TGTGCCAGCAGCAAAGAAGAGGAGTCAGACGAGACCCAGTACTTC.

The chain is built from TRBV10-1 and TRBJ2-5; 9 bases map to TRBD2. CDR1 is WNHNN, CDR2 SYGVQD, per germline (reference sequence). The CDR3 is made up of 18 amino acids. The junction had 18 bases not matched to a gene; V was cut back by 4 bases and J by 6 bases. Written as DNA, the CDR3 is TGCGCCAGCAGTGCCGAGGGGATTAGCGGGGGCCCAGGGAAGACCCAGTACTTC. This gives the protein CASSAEGISGGPGKTQYF.

This chain connects TRBV5-1 to TRBJ2-7; the match to TRBD2 covers 12 bases. The germline gives CDR1 SGHRS, CDR2 YFSETQ. J was trimmed by 6 bases and V by 4 bases; bases with no gene match: 5. This CDR3 spans 14 amino acids. CDR3 DNA: TGCGCCAGCAGCCCTGGACTAGCGGGGACCGAGCAGTACTTC. Residues: CASSPGLAGTEQYF.

This clone was seen just once. J is TRBJ1-2 and V is TRBV9; D not certain. V lost 0 bases to trimming and J lost 8 bases, with 8 bases between them. CDR1 is SGDLS and CDR2 is YYNGEE in the germline V gene. The CDR3 length is 12 residues. This CDR3 is CASSVAWRGYTF. The DNA for the CDR3 is TGTGCCAGCAGCGTAGCCTGGAGGGGCTACACCTTC.

This clone appeared once. The CDR3 is CASRQNRVSNQPQHF. The CDR3 coding sequence is TGTGCCAGCAGGCAAAACAGGGTTAGCAATCAGCCCCAGCATTTT. The chain employs TRBV6-1 and TRBJ1-5; a weak D match, TRBD1 (6 bases). Germline V CDR1 and CDR2: MNHNS, SASEGT. This CDR3 has 15 residues. The germline V and J ends were trimmed by 6 bases and 0 bases, with 12 bases remaining between them.

The rearrangement joins TRBV6-1 to TRBJ1-1; a possible D gene is TRBD1 (5 bases). The CDR3 contains 15 residues. Germline values: CDR1 MNHNS, CDR2 SASEGT. The ends were cut back, 1 base at V and 4 bases at J, with 13 bases in the middle. The CDR3 is CASSEVLGGGTEAFF. Written as DNA, the CDR3 is TGTGCCAGCAGTGAAGTCTTGGGCGGGGGCACTGAAGCTTTCTTT.

The J gene is TRBJ2-7, the V gene TRBV5-1; 7 nucleotides match TRBD1. The CDR3 totals 15 residues. J lost 0 bases, V lost 4 bases, and 7 bases had no gene match. Germline CDR1 reads SGHRS; CDR2 reads YFSETQ. The CDR3 region has the DNA TGCGCCAGCAGCCCGACAGGGTCGAGCTCCTACGAGCAGTACTTC. Protein product: CASSPTGSSSYEQYF.

The chain uses TRBV7-9 and TRBJ1-4, with 7 nucleotides matching TRBD1. Trimming removed 6 bases from V and 8 bases from J; junction bases left unmatched: 6. There are 13 residues in the CDR3. CDR1 and CDR2 from the germline V gene are SEHNR and FQNEAQ (reference sequence). Here the CDR3 DNA reads TGTGCCAGCAGAAAAGGGGGCGGGGAAAAACTGTTTTTT. Its protein product is CASRKGGGEKLFF. The complete variable domain, with remaining parts taken from reference TRBV7-9 and TRBJ1-4, reads DTGVSQNPRHKITKRGQNVTFRCDPISEHNRLYWYRQTLGQGPEFLTYFQNEAQLEKSRLLSDRFSAERPKGSFSTLEIQRTEQGDSAMYLCASRKGGGEKLFFGSGTQLSVL.